The 22 T cell receptor beta chains given below trace back to one sample, sequenced in a study of breast tumors, draining lymph nodes, adjacent tissues. Each CDR3 protein gets one entry after TCRdb re-called the multiplex PCR reads with MiXCR. The top ten clones hold 1.4% of a sample with about 230,000 distinct CDR3 sequences, about a third of them seen once. Axillary draining lymph nodes of breast cancer patients supplied the node samples. Sequenced input: axillary lymph node tissue. These receptors were obtained from a female donor with breast cancer. Some clones in this sample may be carry-over from other donors' samples.

The chain combines TRBV4-1 with TRBJ1-1; D is ambiguous. The V end was cut by 0 bases, the J end by 8 bases, with 7 bases between. CDR3 length: 12 residues. Germline-derived CDR1 and CDR2 are MGHRA and YSYEKL. The DNA of the CDR3 is TGCGCCAGCAGCCAAGATGCGGGGGAAGCTTTCTTT. Translated, it gives CASSQDAGEAFF.

This clonotype came up many times. V is TRBV5-6 and J is TRBJ1-3; D unresolved. The CDR3 extends over 15 amino acids. V shed 3 bases and J shed 0 bases, with 10 bases lying between them. Germline V gives CDR1 SGHDT, CDR2 YYEEEE. The DNA of the CDR3 is TGTGCCAGCAGCTCTGGACGGCGCTCTGGAAACACCATATATTTT. It encodes CASSSGRRSGNTIYF. Variable domain in full (rest from reference TRBV5-6 and TRBJ1-3): DAGVTQSPTHLIKTRGQQVTLRCSPKSGHDTVSWYQQALGQGPQFIFQYYEEEERQRGNFPDRFSGHQFPNYSSELNVNALLLGDSALYLCASSSGRRSGNTIYFGEGSWLTVV.

This clonotype was seen at least ten times. The CDR3 is CASSPAGTGGGETQYF. CDR3 sequence (DNA): TGTGCCAGCAGCCCCGCAGGAACGGGAGGAGGGGAGACCCAGTACTTC. The J gene is TRBJ2-5, the V gene TRBV7-2; 7 bases are shared with TRBD2. This CDR3 contains 16 residues. Germline CDR1 and CDR2: SGHTA and FQGNSA. V shed 5 bases and J 5 bases; nucleotides not matched to a gene: 14.

This clonotype was observed at least ten times. The gene calls are TRBV20-1 and TRBJ1-2; the D gene is possibly TRBD1 (5 bases). This CDR3 has 12 residues. Looked up from germline, CDR1 is DFQATT and CDR2 is SNEGSKA (reference sequence). V was shortened by 6 bases and J by 5 bases, with 13 bases between the two germline ends. The CDR3 nucleotides are TGCAGTGCGGGGGGACTTGTATATGGCTACACCTTC. Translation gives CSAGGLVYGYTF.

Concerning this clonotype itself: A much larger clone sits a single nucleotide away, making a read error possible. The chain couples TRBV11-3 to TRBJ2-2; D is unclear. Trimming pared 9 bases from V and 4 bases from J, leaving 6 bases between. In germline, CDR1 is SGHNT, CDR2 YENEEA. This CDR3 has 11 residues. In DNA, the CDR3 is TGTGCCAGAGCCCTCACCGGGGAGCTGTTTTTT. Protein product: CARALTGELFF.

The chain employs TRBV5-6 and TRBJ2-1; perhaps TRBD2 as D (5 bases). Germline values: CDR1 SGHDT, CDR2 YYEEEE. The CDR3 is 15 residues long. V gave up 1 base and J gave up 6 bases, with 14 bases separating them. CDR3 protein: CASSLPAAGANEQFF. In nucleotides, the CDR3 is TGTGCCAGCAGCTTGCCAGCGGCAGGTGCCAATGAGCAGTTCTTC.

J is TRBJ2-7 and V is TRBV6-2 or TRBV6-3; 8 nucleotides match TRBD1. V lost 5 bases, J lost 4 bases, and 10 bases stayed unmatched. CDR1 MNHEY and CDR2 SVGEGT come from the germline V gene. The CDR3 totals 15 residues. DNA of the CDR3: TGTGCCAGCAGTCACGGCGGGACAGGCGGGTACGAGCAGTACTTC. This sequence encodes CASSHGGTGGYEQYF.

Many counts were recorded for this clonotype. This chain links TRBV20-1 with TRBJ2-3; 9 bases line up with TRBD2. Germline-derived CDR1 and CDR2 are DFQATT and SNEGSKA (reference sequence). The CDR3 runs to 15 residues. Trimming cost V 0 bases and J 2 bases; bases outside gene matches: 3. This chain's CDR3 is CSARDRLAVTDTQYF. CDR3 bases: TGCAGTGCTAGAGATAGACTAGCGGTCACAGATACGCAGTATTTT.

This clonotype was found many times. The chain links TRBV2 to TRBJ2-3; 7 bases are a match to TRBD2. V lost 8 bases, J lost 6 bases, and 11 bases stayed unmatched. Per germline, CDR1 SNHLY and CDR2 FYNNEI. The CDR3 loop spans 14 amino acids. The CDR3 DNA follows: TGTGCCAGCCAGGCTAGCGGCCTGGGGGATACGCAGTATTTT. Protein: CASQASGLGDTQYF.

This clonotype was observed a handful of times. The chain carries TRBV5-1 and TRBJ2-2; no firm D call. The CDR3 is 16 amino acids. With 1 base removed from V and 0 bases from J, the gap between germline ends came to 10 bases. Germline V gives CDR1 SGHRS, CDR2 YFSETQ. CDR3 in amino acids: CASSLFAGANTGELFF. The CDR3 DNA is TGCGCCAGCAGCTTGTTCGCAGGTGCGAACACCGGGGAGCTGTTTTTT.

The V call is TRBV20-1, the J call TRBJ2-5; D is perhaps TRBD1 (7 bases). The CDR3 extends over 13 amino acids. The V end was cut by 6 bases, the J end by 5 bases, with 16 bases between. Per germline, CDR1 DFQATT and CDR2 SNEGSKA (reference sequence). CDR3 coding DNA: TGCAGTGCCACACCCGGGGGACAGGAGACCCAGTACTTC. Protein product: CSATPGGQETQYF.

The sample holds many counts of this clonotype. The rearrangement joins TRBV20-1 to TRBJ2-3, with TRBD2 matching 11 bases. The V gene end was trimmed by 6 bases and the J gene end by 5 bases; junction bases not matched to a gene: 7. Germline values: CDR1 DFQATT, CDR2 SNEGSKA (reference sequence). This CDR3 region has 14 residues. CDR3 sequence: CSAETSGSGDTQYF. The CDR3 DNA follows: TGCAGTGCGGAAACTAGCGGGAGTGGAGATACGCAGTATTTT.

Details on this clonotype: This clone may be a read error of a much larger clone one base away. The gene calls are TRBV18 and TRBJ1-5; no clear D. This CDR3 is 15 amino acids long. CDR1 and CDR2 (germline): KGHSH, LQKENI. CDR3 nucleotides: TGTGCCAGCTCACCACAGTCAGTTAGCAATCGGCCCCAGCATTTT. Its protein is CASSPQSVSNRPQHF.

In this sample, this clonotype turned up many times. The chain joins TRBV18 to TRBJ1-6, with D unresolved. Germline V gene lookup returns CDR1 KGHSH and CDR2 LQKENI. Deletions cut 6 bases from V and 10 bases from J, with 16 bases between. This CDR3 is 14 amino acids long. Here the CDR3 reads CASSPAKGNSPLHF. In DNA form, the CDR3 reads TGTGCCAGCTCGCCTGCGAAGGGAAACTCACCCCTCCACTTT.

This clonotype was detected ten times or more. V gene TRBV7-2 combines with J gene TRBJ2-2; 10 bases fit TRBD2. The CDR3 is made up of 19 amino acids. Per germline, CDR1 SGHTA and CDR2 FQGNSA. V dropped 3 bases and J dropped 6; count of bases not matched to a gene: 16. The CDR3 DNA reads as TGTGCCAGCAGCTTCAGGGGGCTAGCGGGAGTAGGAGAATCCGGGGAGCTGTTTTTT. Translating it yields CASSFRGLAGVGESGELFF.

V gene TRBV12-3 or TRBV12-4 combines with J gene TRBJ1-3; D not resolved. There are 13 residues in the CDR3. The CDR3 reads CASGRPRADTIYF. Here the CDR3 DNA reads TGTGCTAGTGGCCGCCCCCGAGCGGACACCATATATTTT.

This clonotype has a count of ten or more. This rearrangement joins TRBV19 to TRBJ2-3; 8 bases line up with TRBD2. The V segment lost 3 bases and the J segment 4 bases; nucleotides outside the gene matches: 6. Germline values: CDR1 LNHDA, CDR2 SQIVND (reference sequence). The CDR3 consists of 15 residues. CDR3 coding DNA: TGTGCCAGTAGTATTAATAGCGGGACTGCAGATACGCAGTATTTT. Amino acid sequence: CASSINSGTADTQYF.

A few counts support this clonotype. This chain links TRBV11-3 with TRBJ2-1; TRBD2 is a possible D gene (6 bases). The V and J ends lost 5 bases and 9 bases respectively, with 23 bases between them. This CDR3 contains 16 residues. The germline CDR1 and CDR2 sequences are SGHNT and YENEEA. The CDR3 region is CASSRRTTRPRSEQFF. The CDR3 region has the DNA TGTGCCAGCAGCCGAAGGACTACCCGCCCTCGCAGTGAGCAGTTCTTC. Full variable domain (outside the CDR3, taken from reference TRBV11-3 and TRBJ2-1): EAGVVQSPRYKIIEKKQPVAFWCNPISGHNTLYWYLQNLGQGPELLIRYENEEAVDDSQLPKDRFSAERLKGVDSTLKIQPAELGDSAVYLCASSRRTTRPRSEQFFGPGTRLTVL.

Ten or more counts support this clonotype. The V and J genes are TRBV28 and TRBJ2-7, with D possibly TRBD1 on 5 matching bases. V lost 6 bases and J lost 2, with 14 bases in between. This CDR3 has 14 amino acids. The germline V gene encodes CDR1 MDHEN and CDR2 SYDVKM. The CDR3 DNA follows: TGTGCCAGCAGACCCCACAGGTTACCCTACGAGCAGTACTTC. Translating it yields CASRPHRLPYEQYF.

Notes on this clonotype: A read error may produce the germline difference seen at one junction end. The rearrangement joins TRBV30 to TRBJ1-5, with D perhaps matching TRBD1 (5 bases). Per germline, CDR1 GTSNPN and CDR2 SVGIG (reference sequence). CDR3 length: 13 residues. CDR3 bases: TGTGTCTGGAGTCCAGGGTGGAATCAGCCCCAGCACTTT. Protein product: CVWSPGWNQPQHF.

At least ten counts were recorded for this clonotype. This chain links TRBV30 with TRBJ2-7, with D possibly TRBD2 on 5 matching bases. Looked up from germline, CDR1 is GTSNPN and CDR2 is SVGIG (reference sequence). This CDR3 region has 15 residues. V lost 3 bases, J lost 0 bases, and 15 bases lay in between. The CDR3 is CAWSPKTGNSYEQYF. For the CDR3, the DNA is TGTGCCTGGAGCCCCAAGACGGGAAACTCCTACGAGCAGTACTTC.

J is TRBJ2-5 and V is TRBV25-1, with TRBD1 matching 8 bases. This CDR3 is built from 14 residues. CDR1 MGHDK and CDR2 SYGVNS come from the germline V gene. V trimming: 8 bases; J trimming: 4 bases; junction bases outside the gene matches: 9. CDR3 sequence reads: CASAPLGQGETQYF. The DNA of the CDR3 is TGTGCCAGCGCCCCCCTAGGACAGGGAGAGACCCAGTACTTC.